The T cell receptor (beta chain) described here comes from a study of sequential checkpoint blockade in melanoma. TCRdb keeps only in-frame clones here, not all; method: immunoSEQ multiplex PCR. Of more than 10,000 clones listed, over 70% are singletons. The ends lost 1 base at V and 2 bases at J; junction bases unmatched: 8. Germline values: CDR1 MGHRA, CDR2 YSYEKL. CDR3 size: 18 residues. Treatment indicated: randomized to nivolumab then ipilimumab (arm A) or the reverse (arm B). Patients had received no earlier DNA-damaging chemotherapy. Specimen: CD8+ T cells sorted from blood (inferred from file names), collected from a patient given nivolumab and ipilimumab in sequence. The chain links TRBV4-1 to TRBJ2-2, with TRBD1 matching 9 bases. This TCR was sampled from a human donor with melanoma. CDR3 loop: CASSQGPPGQGNTGELFF. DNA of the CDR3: TGCGCCAGCAGCCAAGGTCCCCCGGGACAGGGAAACACCGGGGAGCTGTTTTTT.